The clone carrying this TCR beta chain was observed many times. The V segment lost 8 bases and the J segment 0 bases; nucleotides outside the gene matches: 6. Germline V gives CDR1 GTSNPN, CDR2 SVGIG (reference sequence). CDR3 length: 13 residues. This sample is drawn from a study of T cells in Graves' hyperthyroidism and ophthalmopathy. RNA transcripts were the template for amplifying TCR beta CDR3 regions. RT-PCR in the first round (using the HTBI primer set) targeted the TCR CDR3. Each CDR3 protein is one row after TCRdb ran MiXCR on the multiplex PCR reads. The sample lists 480,000 or so distinct CDR3 sequences; approximately 15% were seen once. Patients were excluded for uncontrolled infection, other autoimmune disease, pregnancy or lactation.

The sequencing input was blood. The receptor was derived from a woman between 18 and 30 years old with Graves' hyperthyroidism. This chain links TRBV30 with TRBJ1-1, with 7 bases lining up with TRBD1. CDR3 bases: TGTGCCAGTGAACAGGGGATGAACACTGAAGCTTTCTTT. This gives the protein CASEQGMNTEAFF.